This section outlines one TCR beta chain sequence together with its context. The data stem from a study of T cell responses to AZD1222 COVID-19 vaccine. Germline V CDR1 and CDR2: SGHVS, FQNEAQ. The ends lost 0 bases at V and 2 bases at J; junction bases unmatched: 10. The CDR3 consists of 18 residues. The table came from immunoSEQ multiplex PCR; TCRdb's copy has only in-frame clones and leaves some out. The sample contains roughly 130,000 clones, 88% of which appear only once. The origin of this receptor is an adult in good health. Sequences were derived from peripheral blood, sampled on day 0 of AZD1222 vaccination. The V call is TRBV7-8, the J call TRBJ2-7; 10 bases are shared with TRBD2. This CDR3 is CASSLAGSASGSPYEQYF. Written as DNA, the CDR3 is TGTGCCAGCAGCTTAGCAGGGTCGGCTAGCGGGAGTCCCTACGAGCAGTACTTC.